This TCR beta chain was sequenced in a study of breast tumors, draining lymph nodes, adjacent tissues. The sample holds one count of this clonotype. Its cognate antigen is unknown. It may be a read error: a sequence one base away is much more abundant. The CDR3 has 16 residues. CDR1 is ENHRY, CDR2 SYGVKD, per germline. The trim removed 0 bases at V and 2 bases at J, leaving 3 bases unmatched. The study's findings and limits: Luminal-like breast cancer showed significantly higher tumor–nontumor repertoire similarity than basal-like. Data fit most tumor T cells coming from lymph node, expanding in tumor. Tumors had less TCR diversity than lymph nodes, more than nontumor tissue. Data only fit, rather than demonstrated, lymph node origin of most tumor T cells.

TCRdb fed the multiplex PCR reads into MiXCR, producing one record per CDR3 protein. The sample yields some 140,000 distinct CDR3 sequences, 21% seen once. Samples came from axillary lymph nodes draining the breast cancer. Sequencing was performed on axillary lymph node tissue. This chain connects TRBV10-3 to TRBJ1-3, with 8 bases matching TRBD1. This TCR came from a female donor with breast cancer. Some clones in this sample may be carry-over from other donors' samples. The CDR3 DNA reads TGTGCCATCAGTGAGTCGGTACAGGGGGCTGGAAACACCATATATTTT. It translates to CAISESVQGAGNTIYF.